This T cell receptor (beta chain) stems from a study of identical twins (dated by TCRdb to about 2016). At the level of the whole study: TCR alpha and beta repertoires from monozygotic twins, unrelated adults of various ages and cord blood were deep-sequenced to test whether fetal clonotypes persist. Replicate twin experiments were performed at different times using different library preparation protocols to rule out contamination. The study at large found these results: Abundant cord blood beta clonotypes carried fewer insertions; young adult naive repertoires showed a weaker similar trend, while memory repertoires showed none. Invariant T cells such as MAIT and iNKT could partly confound zero-insertion analyses, though diverse VJ usage argued against this for most clonotypes. Because the same donors could not be followed over many years, the conclusions relied on cross-sectional statistical analysis. Recombination models systematically underestimated out-of-frame TCR alpha sharing in monozygotic twins but agreed with sharing between unrelated individuals. Compared with coincidental sharing between unrelated individuals, out-of-frame TCR alpha sequences shared between twins had an excess of sequences with low generation probability. In beta out-of-frame sequences, excess twin sharing was weaker, because having fewer shared sequences lowered the signal-to-noise ratio.

Only healthy Caucasian donors were included. The study also sequenced three unrelated non-twin adults: a male aged 18 to 29, a male aged 50 to 59 and a female aged 50 to 59. Miltenyi CD45RO+ enrichment and human naive T-cell isolation kits were used to isolate memory (CD45RO+) and naive T cells from PBMC. Libraries were constructed by 5' RACE. Sequencing relied on an Illumina HiSeq 2000. Template switching introduced a universal primer binding site; the final cDNA contained a unique molecular identifier, enabling accurate counting of TCR cDNA molecules. Specific primers in the conserved constant-segment region were used to synthesize first-strand cDNA for TCR alpha and beta chains. Each cDNA library was double barcoded, with a SMART-Mk sample barcode plus Illumina barcodes, to control for contamination. TruSeq adapter sequences, together with Illumina sample barcodes, were added in two successive PCR steps. The Illumina HiSeq platform was used with custom primers to sequence TCR alpha and beta cDNA libraries. Per the authors' processing: MiGEC was used to process raw reads and extract unique molecular identifiers, and MiXCR was used to find CDR3 positions. For each individual, recombination models were inferred using an EM algorithm with the repgenHMM and IGoR tools. Shared clonotype analysis was performed with the tcR package in R, normalizing sharing by the product of cloneset sizes. Out-of-frame nonproductive sequences were analyzed to study raw recombination free of thymic and clonal selection effects. Clones were called with MiXCR by TCRdb after fastp trimmed the public reads at Q25, and only in-frame beta chains were retained. Every distinct CDR3 protein forms one entry, paired with its most common genes and DNA. Clone size and V and J calls follow TCRdb, not the original study. The sample data list 420,000 or so distinct CDR3 sequences, and under 20% of these were observed just once. 9% to 15% of the sample is in the top ten clones.

V gives up 5 bases and J gives up 7 bases, and the segment between their germline ends measures 17 bases. Sequences SEHNR (CDR1) and FQNEAQ (CDR2) are obtained from the germline V gene (reference sequence). Counted from cysteine to phenylalanine, this CDR3 has 15 amino acids. CDR3 DNA is the only sequence kept; it has 45 bases, read in frame from the first base. Points on this clonotype: The clone's antigen remains unknown. No much larger clonotype is one base removed from it; base qualities were not supplied.

The rearranged segments are TRBV7-9 and TRBJ1-4; the D segment could be TRBD1, given 5 matching bases. Sample: naive T cells sorted from blood. The meaning of the sample's cell subset or site label: cells isolated with a human naive T-cell isolation kit. The TCR comes from a man aged 50-59 years in good health. The CDR3 is CASSPGHRGGEKLFF. The DNA is as follows: TGTGCCAGCAGCCCAGGACACCGGGGGGGTGAAAAACTGTTTTTT.